The 27 T cell receptor beta chains listed next were all sequenced from one sample in a study of T cell repertoires in cytomegalovirus infection. TCRdb passed the reads through MiXCR, listing each CDR3 protein once. The data contain around 900,000 distinct CDR3 sequences, approximately 31% of them singletons. What these receptors recognize is not known. This specimen consisted of cultured CD8+ T cells from PBMCs, obtained from culture after CMV antigen stimulation. These receptors were taken from a human donor in good health (CMV status not recorded). Some clones in this sample may be carry-over from other donors' samples.

The rearrangement links TRBV19 to TRBJ2-1, with a tentative D call TRBD1 (5 bases). The CDR3 loop spans 14 amino acids. Germline assignment: CDR1 LNHDA and CDR2 SQIVND (reference sequence). Deletions cut 3 bases from V and 2 bases from J, with 8 bases between. CDR3 amino acids: CASSMGQAYNEQFF. DNA of the CDR3: TGTGCCAGTAGTATGGGGCAGGCCTACAATGAGCAGTTCTTC.

The chain has TRBV19 and TRBJ1-5; D call uncertain. CDR1 is LNHDA and CDR2 is SQIVND in the germline V gene (reference sequence). Trimming pared 5 bases from V and 0 bases from J, leaving 14 bases between. The CDR3 has 16 residues. The CDR3 here is CASSLLTLDSNQPQHF. Written as DNA, the CDR3 is TGTGCCAGTAGTCTCCTCACTCTTGATAGCAATCAGCCCCAGCATTTT.

This clonotype has a handful of counts. A much larger clone lies one base from this, so it may be a read error. CDR3 loop: CASSISGKTEAFF. As DNA, the CDR3 is TGTGCCAGTAGTATATCGGGGAAAACTGAAGCTTTCTTT. The genes are TRBV19 and TRBJ1-1; D is uncertain. Germline-derived CDR1 and CDR2 are LNHDA and SQIVND (reference sequence). CDR3 length: 13 amino acids. V was clipped by 2 bases and J by 5 bases, with 9 bases between them.

J is TRBJ1-1 and V is TRBV7-9; D is uncertain. V dropped 8 bases and J dropped 8 bases, with 15 bases sitting between them. This CDR3 contains 12 residues. Germline assignment: CDR1 SEHNR and CDR2 FQNEAQ (reference sequence). In nucleotides, the CDR3 is TGTGCCAGCGGACTTCTCCCCGGGGAAGCTTTCTTT. This translates into CASGLLPGEAFF. Supplemented by reference TRBV7-9 and TRBJ1-1, the full variable domain reads DTGVSQNPRHKITKRGQNVTFRCDPISEHNRLYWYRQTLGQGPEFLTYFQNEAQLEKSRLLSDRFSAERPKGSFSTLEIQRTEQGDSAMYLCASGLLPGEAFFGQGTRLTVV.

CDR3 nucleotides: TGTGCCAGCAGTACTTCCGGGACACCTAAGAGCTCCTACGAGCAGTACTTC. Translating it yields CASSTSGTPKSSYEQYF. The chain joins TRBV6-6 to TRBJ2-7; TRBD1 might be the D (6 bases). Germline V gene sequence: CDR1 MNHNY, CDR2 SVGAGI (reference sequence). This CDR3 spans 17 amino acids. The germline V and J ends were trimmed by 5 bases and 0 bases, with 20 bases remaining between them.

This clonotype was observed a handful of times. The chain combines TRBV5-6 with TRBJ1-1; D may be TRBD1 (5 bases). Trimming removed 3 bases at V and 5 bases at J, with 11 bases between. The CDR3 contains 13 residues. Germline V lookup: CDR1 SGHDT, CDR2 YYEEEE. CDR3 DNA sequence: TGTGCCAGCAGCTGGCAGGGACGTACTGAAGCTTTCTTT. Translated, it gives CASSWQGRTEAFF.

Only a few counts were recorded for this clonotype. The genes are TRBV19 and TRBJ2-7; 10 bases are shared with TRBD1. The trim removed 5 bases at V and 0 bases at J, leaving 4 bases unmatched. Germline lookup yields CDR1 LNHDA and CDR2 SQIVND (reference sequence). The CDR3 is 15 amino acids. CDR3 in amino acids: CASSPDRGSSYEQYF. In nucleotides, the CDR3 is TGTGCCAGTAGTCCGGACAGGGGGTCCTCCTACGAGCAGTACTTC.

V and J are TRBV28 and TRBJ2-5; unclear D gene. Trimming stripped 6 bases from V and 0 bases from J, with 17 bases between. CDR1 and CDR2 (germline): MDHEN, SYDVKM. This CDR3 contains 16 residues. CDR3 loop: CASRPGHKIYQETQYF. In DNA, the CDR3 is TGTGCCAGCAGACCCGGGCACAAGATTTACCAAGAGACCCAGTACTTC.

There are a few counts of this clonotype. V is TRBV12-3 or TRBV12-4 and J is TRBJ2-1; unclear D gene. V was cut by 4 bases and J by 4 bases, with 14 bases left in between. This CDR3 region has 15 residues. CDR3 amino acids: CASSSVENGYNEQFF. DNA for the CDR3: TGTGCCAGCAGTTCGGTGGAGAACGGGTACAATGAGCAGTTCTTC.

V and J are TRBV2 and TRBJ2-7; D is undetermined. Germline V lookup: CDR1 SNHLY, CDR2 FYNNEI. The CDR3 extends over 16 amino acids. V was trimmed by 6 bases and J by 0 bases, leaving 18 bases between them. The CDR3 coding sequence is TGTGCCAGCAGGGATTGGCCCCCCACAAGCTCCTACGAGCAGTACTTC. It is translated as CASRDWPPTSSYEQYF.

This chain joins TRBV7-3 and TRBJ2-1; D perhaps matches TRBD1 (5 bases). CDR3 length: 17 residues. Germline loops: CDR1 SGHTA, CDR2 FQGTGA. The ends were cut back, 4 bases at V and 0 bases at J, with 16 bases in the middle. The CDR3 reads CASSSPPGSSSYNEQFF. The CDR3 nucleotides read TGTGCCAGCAGCTCCCCCCCAGGGTCGAGCTCCTACAATGAGCAGTTCTTC.

In its sample, this clonotype was seen a few times. V is TRBV12-3 or TRBV12-4 and J is TRBJ1-2, with a tentative D call TRBD1 (5 bases). CDR3 size: 15 residues. Deletions cut 1 base from V and 3 bases from J, with 12 bases between. The CDR3 here is CASSLGTGRDYGYTF. CDR3 bases: TGTGCCAGCAGTTTAGGTACAGGTAGAGACTATGGCTACACCTTC.

This clonotype was picked up many times. The gene calls are TRBV7-3 and TRBJ2-4; D may correspond to TRBD1 or TRBD2 (5 bases each). Germline V gene data show CDR1 as SGHTA and CDR2 as FQGTGA. Trimming took off 2 bases at V and 8 bases at J, with 13 bases between the two ends. The CDR3 runs 14 residues. The CDR3 spells CASSLVGPPDIQYF. CDR3 nucleotide sequence: TGTGCCAGCAGCTTAGTGGGACCCCCCGACATTCAGTACTTC.

This clonotype has only a few counts. The chain has TRBV2 and TRBJ2-7; D perhaps matches TRBD2 (7 bases). CDR1 is SNHLY, CDR2 FYNNEI, per germline. The ends were cut back, 7 bases at V and 3 bases at J, with 16 bases in the middle. There are 14 residues in the CDR3. The CDR3 DNA reads TGTGCCAGCACCCAAGGGGGGGTGGTCTACGAGCAGTACTTC. This codes for CASTQGGVVYEQYF.

This chain links TRBV6-2 or TRBV6-3 with TRBJ2-5, with D unresolved. V dropped 2 bases and J dropped 3 bases, with 10 bases sitting between them. The CDR3 runs to 14 residues. Germline values: CDR1 MNHEY, CDR2 SVGEGT. In DNA form, the CDR3 reads TGTGCCAGCAGTTACCGGTTCAGGAAAGAGACCCAGTACTTC. Translation: CASSYRFRKETQYF.

This CDR3 is CASTVAGGATDTQYF. The CDR3 coding sequence is TGTGCCAGTACCGTAGCGGGGGGCGCCACAGATACGCAGTATTTT. The V call is TRBV19, the J call TRBJ2-3, with 10 positions matching TRBD2. J was trimmed by 2 bases and V by 7 bases; bases with no gene match: 6. Germline values: CDR1 LNHDA, CDR2 SQIVND (reference sequence). This CDR3 contains 15 residues.

This chain joins TRBV7-4 and TRBJ2-7, with D possibly matching TRBD1 (5 bases). Per germline, CDR1 SGHVT and CDR2 SQSDAQ. CDR3 size: 16 residues. The V gene lost 4 bases and the J gene lost 4 bases, with 20 bases spanning the gap. CDR3 region: CASSSPPLTAQYEQYF. Here the CDR3 DNA reads TGTGCCAGCAGCTCCCCTCCCTTGACAGCCCAATACGAGCAGTACTTC.

V and J are TRBV5-6 and TRBJ2-3; the match to TRBD2 covers 7 bases. Germline values: CDR1 SGHDT, CDR2 YYEEEE. The trim removed 3 bases at V and 0 bases at J, leaving 13 bases unmatched. The CDR3 runs 18 residues. The CDR3 loop reads CASSSPYERGVSTDTQYF. The DNA for the CDR3 is TGTGCCAGCAGCTCGCCCTATGAGCGGGGAGTCAGCACAGATACGCAGTATTTT.

This clonotype was observed a single time. V gene TRBV18 combines with J gene TRBJ2-3; D uncertain. Trimming left V 6 bases short and J 2 bases short, with 15 bases between. Germline CDR1 and CDR2: KGHSH and LQKENI. The CDR3 is 15 residues long. As DNA, the CDR3 is TGTGCCAGCTCCCTGGGTAGGGCCCCCACAGATACGCAGTATTTT. It yields the protein CASSLGRAPTDTQYF.

This sequence joins TRBV7-9 and TRBJ1-1; 7 bases match TRBD1. This CDR3 spans 15 amino acids. After removal of 8 bases from V and 6 bases from J, the junction contained 15 bases not matched to a gene. CDR1 is SEHNR and CDR2 is FQNEAQ in the germline V gene (reference sequence). CDR3 DNA sequence: TGTGCCAGCTACATCCCCGGGACAGCTGACCCTGAAGCTTTCTTT. Translation: CASYIPGTADPEAFF.

This clonotype was seen more than once but under ten times. The CDR3 loop reads CASSELWEQYV. The CDR3 coding sequence is TGTGCCAGCAGTGAACTATGGGAGCAGTACGTC. The chain joins TRBV6-1 to TRBJ2-7; no firm D call. The germline V gene has CDR1 MNHNS and CDR2 SASEGT. This CDR3 comprises 11 residues. V was pared by 2 bases and J by 7 bases, with 6 bases between.

The chain uses TRBV19 and TRBJ1-1, with unresolved D. The germline CDR1 and CDR2 sequences are LNHDA and SQIVND (reference sequence). This CDR3 is 15 amino acids long. V lost 3 bases, J lost 1 base, and 12 bases lay in between. The CDR3 protein is CASSISLRTNTEAFF. In DNA form, the CDR3 reads TGTGCCAGTAGTATCTCTCTCAGGACGAACACTGAAGCTTTCTTT.

This clonotype was detected only a few times. J is TRBJ2-7 and V is TRBV6-5, with 8 bases identical to TRBD1. After removal of 0 bases from V and 6 bases from J, the junction contained 7 bases not matched to a gene. The CDR3 loop spans 15 amino acids. Germline-derived CDR1 and CDR2 are MNHEY and SVGAGI. The CDR3 sequence: CASSYSPDRAGEQYV. The CDR3 nucleotides are TGTGCCAGCAGTTACTCCCCGGACAGGGCGGGCGAGCAGTACGTC.

This clonotype was detected a few times. The chain is built from TRBV19 and TRBJ1-1; tentatively, D is TRBD1 (6 bases). The V gene's germline CDR1 is LNHDA and CDR2 SQIVND (reference sequence). Deletions cut 3 bases from V and 4 bases from J, with 15 bases between. The CDR3 totals 15 residues. The CDR3 region has the DNA TGTGCCAGTAGTATCTACAGGGAGGTAGGCACTGAAGCTTTCTTT. It specifies CASSIYREVGTEAFF.

Notes on this clonotype: This may be a read error: a much more frequent sequence differs by one nucleotide. V usage is TRBV5-1 and J usage is TRBJ2-7; 10 positions agree with TRBD1. V lost 6 bases, J lost 5 bases, and 5 bases stayed unmatched. Per germline, CDR1 SGHRS and CDR2 YFSETQ. This CDR3 is 13 amino acids long. The CDR3 is CASNRDRGHEQYF. DNA for the CDR3: TGCGCCAGCAACCGGGACAGGGGCCACGAGCAGTACTTC.

This clonotype has at least ten counts. The rearrangement links TRBV13 to TRBJ2-2; TRBD1 agrees at 9 bases. Germline CDR1 is PRHDT and CDR2 is FYEKMQ (reference sequence). With V trimmed by 5 bases and J by 6 bases, 10 bases remained unmatched. CDR3 length: 16 amino acids. The CDR3 sequence: CASSETGTGFSGELFF. In nucleotides, the CDR3 is TGTGCCAGCAGCGAAACCGGGACAGGGTTTTCCGGGGAGCTGTTTTTT.

This clonotype was observed many times. The rearrangement uses TRBV6-5 and TRBJ1-1; D is possibly TRBD1 (6 bases). V shed 2 bases and J shed 0 bases, with 7 bases lying between them. The germline CDR1 and CDR2 sequences are MNHEY and SVGAGI. CDR3 length: 14 amino acids. CDR3 amino acids: CASSYGGMNTEAFF. The CDR3 region has the DNA TGTGCCAGCAGTTACGGGGGCATGAACACTGAAGCTTTCTTT.